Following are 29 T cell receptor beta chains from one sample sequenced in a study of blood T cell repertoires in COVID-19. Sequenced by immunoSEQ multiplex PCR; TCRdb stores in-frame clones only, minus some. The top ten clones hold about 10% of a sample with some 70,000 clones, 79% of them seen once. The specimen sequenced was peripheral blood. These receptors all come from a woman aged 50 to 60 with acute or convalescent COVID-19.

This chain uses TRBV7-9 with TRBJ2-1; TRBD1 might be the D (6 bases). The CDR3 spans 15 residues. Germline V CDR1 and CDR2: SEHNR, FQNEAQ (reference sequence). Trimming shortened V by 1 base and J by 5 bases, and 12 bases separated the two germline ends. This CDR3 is CASSLEGEPHNEQFF. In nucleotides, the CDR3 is TGTGCCAGCAGCTTAGAGGGGGAACCCCACAATGAGCAGTTCTTC. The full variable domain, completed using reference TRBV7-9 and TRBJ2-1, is DTGVSQNPRHKITKRGQNVTFRCDPISEHNRLYWYRQTLGQGPEFLTYFQNEAQLEKSRLLSDRFSAERPKGSFSTLEIQRTEQGDSAMYLCASSLEGEPHNEQFFGPGTRLTVL.

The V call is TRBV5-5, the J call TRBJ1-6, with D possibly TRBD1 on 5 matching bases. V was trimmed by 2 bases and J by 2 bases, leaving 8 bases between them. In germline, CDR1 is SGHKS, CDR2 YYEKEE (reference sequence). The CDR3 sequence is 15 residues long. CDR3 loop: CASSFAGTYNSPLHF. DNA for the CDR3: TGTGCCAGCAGCTTTGCAGGGACCTATAATTCACCCCTCCACTTT.

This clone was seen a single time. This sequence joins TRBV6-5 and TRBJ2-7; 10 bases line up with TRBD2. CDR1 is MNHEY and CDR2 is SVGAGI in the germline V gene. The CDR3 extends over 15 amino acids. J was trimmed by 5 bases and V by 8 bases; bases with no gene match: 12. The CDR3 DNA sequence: TGTGCCAGCGGACTTAATCCGGGACTAGCGAACGAGCAGTACTTC. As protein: CASGLNPGLANEQYF.

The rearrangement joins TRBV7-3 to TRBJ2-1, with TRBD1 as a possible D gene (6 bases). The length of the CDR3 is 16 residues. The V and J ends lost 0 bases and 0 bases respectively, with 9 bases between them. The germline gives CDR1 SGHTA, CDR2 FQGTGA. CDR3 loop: CASSLTGTPSYNEQFF. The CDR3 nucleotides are TGTGCCAGCAGCTTAACCGGGACACCCTCCTACAATGAGCAGTTCTTC.

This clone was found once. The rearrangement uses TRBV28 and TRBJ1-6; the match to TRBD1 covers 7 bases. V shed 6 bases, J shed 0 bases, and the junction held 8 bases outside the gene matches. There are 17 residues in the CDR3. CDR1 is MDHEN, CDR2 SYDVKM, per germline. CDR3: CASSSQDRDSYNSPLHF. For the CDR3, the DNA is TGTGCCAGCAGCTCTCAAGACAGGGACTCCTATAATTCACCCCTCCACTTT.

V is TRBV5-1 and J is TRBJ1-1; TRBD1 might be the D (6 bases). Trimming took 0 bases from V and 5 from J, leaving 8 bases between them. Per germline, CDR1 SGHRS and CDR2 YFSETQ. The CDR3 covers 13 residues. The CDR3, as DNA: TGCGCCAGCAGCTTGGACAGGGAAACTGAAGCTTTCTTT. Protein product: CASSLDRETEAFF.

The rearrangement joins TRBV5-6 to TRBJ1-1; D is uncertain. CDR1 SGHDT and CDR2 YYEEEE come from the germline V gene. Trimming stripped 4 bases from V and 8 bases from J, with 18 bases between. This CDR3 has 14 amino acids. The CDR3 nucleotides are TGTGCCAGCAGCCCGGGTGCACTGTATGTAGAAGCTTTCTTT. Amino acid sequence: CASSPGALYVEAFF.

The CDR3 loop reads CASSPEVGKGNYGYTF. In DNA, the CDR3 is TGCGCCAGCAGCCCGGAGGTGGGGAAGGGTAACTATGGCTACACCTTC. The chain joins TRBV5-1 to TRBJ1-2; no clear D. V was trimmed by 4 bases and J by 1 base, leaving 17 bases between them. The CDR3 consists of 16 residues. CDR1 is SGHRS, CDR2 YFSETQ, per germline.

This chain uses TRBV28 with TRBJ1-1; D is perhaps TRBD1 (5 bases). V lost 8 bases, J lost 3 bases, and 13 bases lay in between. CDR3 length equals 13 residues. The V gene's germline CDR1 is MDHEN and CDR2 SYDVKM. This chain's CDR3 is CASREGGDTEAFF. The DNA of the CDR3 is TGTGCCAGCCGCGAAGGAGGGGACACTGAAGCTTTCTTT. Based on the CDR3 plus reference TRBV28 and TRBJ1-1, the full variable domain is DVKVTQSSRYLVKRTGEKVFLECVQDMDHENMFWYRQDPGLGLRLIYFSYDVKMKEKGDIPEGYSVSREKKERFSLILESASTNQTSMYLCASREGGDTEAFFGQGTRLTVV.

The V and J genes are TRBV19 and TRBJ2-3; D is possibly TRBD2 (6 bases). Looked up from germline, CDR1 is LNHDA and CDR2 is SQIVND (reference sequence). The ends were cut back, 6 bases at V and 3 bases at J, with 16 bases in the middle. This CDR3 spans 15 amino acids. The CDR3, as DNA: TGTGCCAGTAGCCAGACGGGGGTCGGTACAGATACGCAGTATTTT. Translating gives CASSQTGVGTDTQYF. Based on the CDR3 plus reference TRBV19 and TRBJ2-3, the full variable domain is DGGITQSPKYLFRKEGQNVTLSCEQNLNHDAMYWYRQDPGQGLRLIYYSQIVNDFQKGDIAEGYSVSREKKESFPLTVTSAQKNPTAFYLCASSQTGVGTDTQYFGPGTRLTVL.

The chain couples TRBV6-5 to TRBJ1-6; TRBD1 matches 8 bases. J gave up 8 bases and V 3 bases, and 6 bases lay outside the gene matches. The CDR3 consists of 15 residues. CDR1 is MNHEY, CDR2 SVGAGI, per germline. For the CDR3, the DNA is TGTGCCAGCAGTTATTGGACAGGGCGGGATTCACCCCTCCACTTT. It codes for CASSYWTGRDSPLHF.

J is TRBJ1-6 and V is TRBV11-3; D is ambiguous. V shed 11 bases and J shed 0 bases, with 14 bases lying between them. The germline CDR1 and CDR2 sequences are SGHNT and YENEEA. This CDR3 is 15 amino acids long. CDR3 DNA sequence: TGTGCCTCCCCCCGAGTTCGCTCCTATAATTCACCCCTCCACTTT. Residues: CASPRVRSYNSPLHF. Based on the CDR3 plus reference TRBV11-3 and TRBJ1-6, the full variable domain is EAGVVQSPRYKIIEKKQPVAFWCNPISGHNTLYWYLQNLGQGPELLIRYENEEAVDDSQLPKDRFSAERLKGVDSTLKIQPAELGDSAVYLCASPRVRSYNSPLHFGNGTRLTVT.

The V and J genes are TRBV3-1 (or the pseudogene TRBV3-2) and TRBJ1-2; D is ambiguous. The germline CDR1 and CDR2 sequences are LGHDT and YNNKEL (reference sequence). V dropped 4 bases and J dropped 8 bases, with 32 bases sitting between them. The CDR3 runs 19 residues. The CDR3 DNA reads TGTGCCAGCAGCCCCGAGATACGAGGTTTGTCGTCTGAGCGGGGAGGCTACACCTTC. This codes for CASSPEIRGLSSERGGYTF.

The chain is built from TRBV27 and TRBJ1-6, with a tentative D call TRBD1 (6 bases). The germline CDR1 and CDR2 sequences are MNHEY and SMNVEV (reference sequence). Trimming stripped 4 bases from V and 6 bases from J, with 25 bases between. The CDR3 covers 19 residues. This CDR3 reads CASSSISWVSDRINSPLHF. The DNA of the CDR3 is TGTGCCAGCAGTTCTATATCCTGGGTCTCGGACAGAATTAATTCACCCCTCCACTTT.

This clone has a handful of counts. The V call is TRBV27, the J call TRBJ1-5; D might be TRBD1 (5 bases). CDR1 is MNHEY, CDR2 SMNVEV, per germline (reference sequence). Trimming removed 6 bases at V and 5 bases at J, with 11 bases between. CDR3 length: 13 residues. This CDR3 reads CASSWGEDQPQHF. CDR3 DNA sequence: TGTGCCAGCAGCTGGGGGGAGGATCAGCCCCAGCATTTT.

DNA for the CDR3: TGTGCCAGCAGCTCGGGCCTTACAGGTGAGCAGTTCTTC. This gives the protein CASSSGLTGEQFF. V gene TRBV11-3 combines with J gene TRBJ2-1; weak D call: TRBD1 (5 bases). The CDR3 spans 13 residues. V gave up 4 bases and J gave up 9 bases, with 13 bases separating them. In germline, CDR1 is SGHNT, CDR2 YENEEA. The full variable domain, in which reference TRBV11-3 and TRBJ2-1 provide the parts outside the CDR3, is EAGVVQSPRYKIIEKKQPVAFWCNPISGHNTLYWYLQNLGQGPELLIRYENEEAVDDSQLPKDRFSAERLKGVDSTLKIQPAELGDSAVYLCASSSGLTGEQFFGPGTRLTVL.

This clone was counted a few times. Here the CDR3 reads CASSIGTGSTQYF. Here the CDR3 DNA reads TGTGCCAGCAGCATAGGGACAGGTAGTACGCAGTATTTT. The chain recombines TRBV7-9 with TRBJ2-3; 8 bases are shared with TRBD1. CDR1 and CDR2 (germline): SEHNR, FQNEAQ (reference sequence). There are 13 residues in the CDR3. Unmatched junction bases numbered 6, after V lost 5 bases and J lost 8 bases.

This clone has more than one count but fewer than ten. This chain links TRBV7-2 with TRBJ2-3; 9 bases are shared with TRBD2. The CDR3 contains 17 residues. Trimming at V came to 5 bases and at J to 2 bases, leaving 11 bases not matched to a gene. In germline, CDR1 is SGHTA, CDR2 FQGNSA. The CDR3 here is CASSPPTSGGHTDTQYF. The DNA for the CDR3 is TGTGCCAGCAGCCCCCCGACTAGCGGAGGCCACACAGATACGCAGTATTTT.

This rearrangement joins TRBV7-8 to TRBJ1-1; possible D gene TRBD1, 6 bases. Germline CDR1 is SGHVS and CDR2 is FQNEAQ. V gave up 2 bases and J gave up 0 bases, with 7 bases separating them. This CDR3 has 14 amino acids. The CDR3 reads CASSLNRVNTEAFF. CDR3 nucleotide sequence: TGTGCCAGCAGCTTAAACAGGGTGAACACTGAAGCTTTCTTT.

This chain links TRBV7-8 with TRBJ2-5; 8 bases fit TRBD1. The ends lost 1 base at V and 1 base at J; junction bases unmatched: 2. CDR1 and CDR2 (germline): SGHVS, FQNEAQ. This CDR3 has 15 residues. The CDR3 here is CASSLGGTGQETQYF. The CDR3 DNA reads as TGTGCCAGCAGCTTAGGAGGGACAGGCCAAGAGACCCAGTACTTC.

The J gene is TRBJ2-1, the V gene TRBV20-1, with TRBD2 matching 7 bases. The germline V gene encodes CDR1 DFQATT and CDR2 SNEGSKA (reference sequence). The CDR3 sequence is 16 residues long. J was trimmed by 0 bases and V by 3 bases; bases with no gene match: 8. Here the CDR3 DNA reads TGCAGTGCTAGTGCCCTAGCGGCAAGCTCCTACAATGAGCAGTTCTTC. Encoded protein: CSASALAASSYNEQFF.

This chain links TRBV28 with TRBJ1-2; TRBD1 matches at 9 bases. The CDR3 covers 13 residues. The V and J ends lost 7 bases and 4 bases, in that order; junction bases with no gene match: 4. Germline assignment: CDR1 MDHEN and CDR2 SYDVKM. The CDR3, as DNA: TGTGCCAGCAAAGGACAGGGGATCTATGGCTACACCTTC. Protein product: CASKGQGIYGYTF.

As DNA, the CDR3 is TGTGCCAGCAGCCAAGCAGGATTAGCGGGGGACCAAGACATAACAGATACGCAGTATTTT. Translation gives CASSQAGLAGDQDITDTQYF. This chain joins TRBV16 and TRBJ2-3; TRBD2 aligns across 9 bases. CDR1 and CDR2 (germline): KGHSY, FQNENV. The CDR3 totals 20 residues. Germline trimming cut 2 bases from V and 3 bases from J; bases unmatched to any gene: 18. The whole variable domain, remainder taken from reference TRBV16 and TRBJ2-3, is GEEVAQTPKHLVRGEGQKAKLYCAPIKGHSYVFWYQQVLKNEFKFLISFQNENVFDETGMPKERFSAKCLPNSPCSLEIQATKLEDSAVYFCASSQAGLAGDQDITDTQYFGPGTRLTVL.

CDR3 residues: CASSGIRQTDNEKLFF. The DNA for the CDR3 is TGTGCCAGCAGTGGGATTCGACAGACGGATAATGAAAAACTGTTTTTT. V gene TRBV6-1 combines with J gene TRBJ1-4, with a tentative D call TRBD1 (5 bases). The germline V gene encodes CDR1 MNHNS and CDR2 SASEGT. Trimming removed 4 bases from V and 4 bases from J, with 16 bases in between. This CDR3 is built from 16 residues.

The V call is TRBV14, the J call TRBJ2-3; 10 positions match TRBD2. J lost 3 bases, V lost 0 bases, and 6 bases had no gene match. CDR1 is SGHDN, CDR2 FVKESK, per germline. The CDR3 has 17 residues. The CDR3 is CASSQDPGLARTDTQYF. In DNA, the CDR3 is TGTGCCAGCAGCCAAGATCCGGGACTAGCGCGGACAGATACGCAGTATTTT.

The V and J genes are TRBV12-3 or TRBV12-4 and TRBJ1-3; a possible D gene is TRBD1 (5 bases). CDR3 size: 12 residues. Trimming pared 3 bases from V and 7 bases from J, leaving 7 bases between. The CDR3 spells CASSLQGNTIYF. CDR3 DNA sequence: TGTGCCAGCAGTTTGCAGGGCAACACCATATATTTT.

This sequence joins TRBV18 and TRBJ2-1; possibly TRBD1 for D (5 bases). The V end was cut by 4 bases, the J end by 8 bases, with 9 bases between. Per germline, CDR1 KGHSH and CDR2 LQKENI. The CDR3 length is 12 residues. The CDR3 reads CASSRQFDEQFF. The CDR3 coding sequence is TGTGCCAGCTCACGACAGTTCGATGAGCAGTTCTTC.

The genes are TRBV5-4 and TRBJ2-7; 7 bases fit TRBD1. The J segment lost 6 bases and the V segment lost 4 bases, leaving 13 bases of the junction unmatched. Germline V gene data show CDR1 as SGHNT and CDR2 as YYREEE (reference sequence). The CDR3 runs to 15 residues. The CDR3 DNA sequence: TGTGCCAGCAGCCCCGGACAGGACTCCCCTTCCGAGCAGTACTTC. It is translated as CASSPGQDSPSEQYF. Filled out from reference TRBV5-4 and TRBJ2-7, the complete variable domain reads ETGVTQSPTHLIKTRGQQVTLRCSSQSGHNTVSWYQQALGQGPQFIFQYYREEENGRGNFPPRFSGLQFPNYSSELNVNALELDDSALYLCASSPGQDSPSEQYFGPGTRLTVT.

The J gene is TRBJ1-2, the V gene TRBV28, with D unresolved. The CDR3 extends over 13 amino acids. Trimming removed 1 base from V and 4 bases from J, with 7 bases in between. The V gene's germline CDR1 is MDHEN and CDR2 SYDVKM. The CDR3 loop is CASSLLNSYGYTF. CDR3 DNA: TGTGCCAGCAGTTTATTGAACAGCTATGGCTACACCTTC.